A single sample gave rise to the 10 T cell receptor beta chains below, sequenced in a study of identical twins. TCRdb recomputed calls from the 5' RACE reads with MiXCR, one row per CDR3 protein. Of 1.5 million to 2 million distinct CDR3 sequences listed, about 32% are singletons. Sequenced material: cord blood. The receptor set was obtained from a newborn girl in good health.

This clonotype was counted between two and nine times. V and J are TRBV2 and TRBJ2-7, with D unresolved. Trimming stripped 6 bases from V and 6 bases from J, with 18 bases between. CDR3 length: 14 residues. Germline CDR1 SNHLY, CDR2 FYNNEI. The CDR3 region has the DNA TGTGCCAGCAGCCTTAGCATCTTACTCTCCGAGCAGTACTTC. It translates to CASSLSILLSEQYF.

The V gene is TRBV3-1, the J gene TRBJ2-7, with D unclear. CDR1 is LGHDT, CDR2 YNNKEL, per germline (reference sequence). Trimming stripped 5 bases from V and 2 bases from J, with 13 bases between. CDR3 length equals 14 residues. In nucleotides, the CDR3 is TGTGCCAGCAGCGGATCGGGTCGAACCTACGAGCAGTACTTC. This encodes CASSGSGRTYEQYF.

The chain combines TRBV20-1 with TRBJ2-2; unclear D gene. The germline gives CDR1 DFQATT, CDR2 SNEGSKA (reference sequence). The CDR3 consists of 12 residues. V lost 0 bases, J lost 9 bases, and 8 bases lay in between. The CDR3 spells CSAREVGRELFF. The CDR3 bases are TGCAGTGCTAGAGAGGTGGGCCGGGAGCTGTTTTTT.

This clonotype has a handful of counts. The gene calls are TRBV3-1 and TRBJ2-4; D is unclear. Germline-derived CDR1 and CDR2 are LGHDT and YNNKEL (reference sequence). Trimming shortened V by 1 base and J by 2 bases, and 3 bases separated the two germline ends. This CDR3 region has 13 residues. The CDR3 DNA sequence: TGTGCCAGCAGCCAAGCCTCCAAAAACATTCAGTACTTC. It translates to CASSQASKNIQYF.

This clonotype has just a few counts. The chain is built from TRBV29-1 and TRBJ2-2, with 9 bases lining up with TRBD1. Germline CDR1 SQVTM, CDR2 ANQGSEA. J gave up 5 bases and V 6 bases, and 10 bases lay outside the gene matches. This CDR3 comprises 15 residues. CDR3 nucleotide sequence: TGCAGCGTGGAACTCGGGACAGGGAGGACCGGGGAGCTGTTTTTT. Protein sequence: CSVELGTGRTGELFF.

V and J are TRBV6-6 and TRBJ2-4, with 8 bases identical to TRBD1. This CDR3 has 15 residues. Trimming at V came to 0 bases and at J to 6 bases, leaving 4 bases not matched to a gene. Looked up from germline, CDR1 is MNHNY and CDR2 is SVGAGI (reference sequence). CDR3 in DNA: TGTGCCAGCAGTTACTCGAACAGGGGGGCAAACATTCAGTACTTC. Amino acid sequence: CASSYSNRGANIQYF.

The chain carries TRBV3-1 and TRBJ2-4; no definite D call. CDR1 and CDR2 from the germline V gene are LGHDT and YNNKEL (reference sequence). The CDR3 extends over 12 amino acids. V was pared by 1 base and J by 8 bases, with 6 bases between. The CDR3 sequence is CASSQAVDIQYF. For the CDR3, the DNA is TGTGCCAGCAGCCAAGCTGTGGACATTCAGTACTTC.

This clonotype was seen a handful of times. The CDR3 sequence is CATSDLPGSGTQYF. CDR3 in DNA: TGTGCCACCAGTGATTTGCCGGGTAGTGGTACGCAGTATTTT. V usage is TRBV24-1 and J usage is TRBJ2-3, with no clear D. CDR3 length: 14 residues. Trimming took off 0 bases at V and 8 bases at J, with 11 bases between the two ends. Germline lookup yields CDR1 KGHDR and CDR2 SFDVKD.

Details on this clonotype: Sequence at one end of the junction differs from germline and may be a read error. V gene TRBV6-1 combines with J gene TRBJ2-4; 8 nucleotides agree with TRBD1. TRBJ2-7 explains the end of the DNA better; the J call may be wrong. The CDR3 is 14 amino acids. Germline CDR1 reads MNHNS; CDR2 reads SASEGT. CDR3 residues: CAGSQRTGYDEQYF. CDR3 sequence (DNA): TGTGCCGGCAGTCAGAGGACAGGGTACGACGAGCAGTACTTC.

The chain combines TRBV11-2 with TRBJ2-1; 7 bases are a match to TRBD2. Near its end, the DNA agrees better with TRBJ2-7, so the J call may be wrong. CDR1 and CDR2 (germline): SGHAT, FQNNGV. This CDR3 has 16 amino acids. The CDR3 DNA follows: TGTGCCAGCAGCTCCTCTAGCGGACCCTCCTACAATGAGCAGTACTTC. This sequence encodes CASSSSSGPSYNEQYF.